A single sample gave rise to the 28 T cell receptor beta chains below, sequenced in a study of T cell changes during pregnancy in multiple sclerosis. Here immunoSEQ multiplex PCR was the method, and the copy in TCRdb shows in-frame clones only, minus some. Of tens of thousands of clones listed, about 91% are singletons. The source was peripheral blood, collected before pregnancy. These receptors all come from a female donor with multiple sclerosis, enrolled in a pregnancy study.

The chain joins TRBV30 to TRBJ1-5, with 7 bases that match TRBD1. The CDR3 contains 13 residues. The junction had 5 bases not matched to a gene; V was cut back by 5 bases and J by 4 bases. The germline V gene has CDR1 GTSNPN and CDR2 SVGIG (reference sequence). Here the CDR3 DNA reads TGTGCCTGGTCCGGGACAGTAAATCAGCCCCAGCATTTT. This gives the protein CAWSGTVNQPQHF.

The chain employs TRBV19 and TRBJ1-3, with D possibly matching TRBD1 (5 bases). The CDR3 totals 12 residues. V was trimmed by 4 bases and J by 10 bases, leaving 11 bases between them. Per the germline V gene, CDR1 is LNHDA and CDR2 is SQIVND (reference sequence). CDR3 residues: CASSKDSGTIYF. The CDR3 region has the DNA TGTGCCAGTAGTAAAGACAGCGGAACCATATATTTT.

DNA of the CDR3: TGTGCCAGCAGTCCTACAGGGGACGCCACTGAAGCTTTCTTT. It codes for CASSPTGDATEAFF. The rearrangement uses TRBV25-1 and TRBJ1-1, with 7 bases aligning to TRBD1. Germline loops: CDR1 MGHDK, CDR2 SYGVNS. V lost 5 bases to trimming and J lost 4 bases; unmatched junction nucleotides: 7. This CDR3 contains 14 residues.

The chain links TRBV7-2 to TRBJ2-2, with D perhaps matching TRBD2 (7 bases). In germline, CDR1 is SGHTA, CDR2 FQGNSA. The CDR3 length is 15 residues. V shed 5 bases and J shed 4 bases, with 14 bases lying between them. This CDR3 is CASSPDGGPTGELFF. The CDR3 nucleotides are TGTGCCAGCAGCCCGGACGGGGGGCCCACCGGGGAGCTGTTTTTT.

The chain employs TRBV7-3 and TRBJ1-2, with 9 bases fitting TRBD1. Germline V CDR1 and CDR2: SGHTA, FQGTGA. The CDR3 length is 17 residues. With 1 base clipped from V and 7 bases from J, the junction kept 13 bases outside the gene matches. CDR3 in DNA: TGTGCCAGCAGCTTAAGAGGGGGGGACAGGGTCTTTGCTGGCTACACCTTC. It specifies CASSLRGGDRVFAGYTF.

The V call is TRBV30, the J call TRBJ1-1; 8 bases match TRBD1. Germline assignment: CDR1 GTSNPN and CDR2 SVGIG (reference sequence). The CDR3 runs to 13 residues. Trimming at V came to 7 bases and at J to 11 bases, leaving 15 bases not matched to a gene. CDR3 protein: CALDRGGVFEAFF. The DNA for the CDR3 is TGTGCCTTAGACAGGGGCGGGGTATTTGAGGCTTTCTTT.

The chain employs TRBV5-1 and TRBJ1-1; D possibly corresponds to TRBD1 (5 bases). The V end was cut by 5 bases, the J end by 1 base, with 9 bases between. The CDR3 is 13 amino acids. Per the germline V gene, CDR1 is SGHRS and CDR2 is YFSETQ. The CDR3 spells CASSIRENTEAFF. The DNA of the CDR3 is TGCGCCAGCAGTATCAGGGAGAACACTGAAGCTTTCTTT. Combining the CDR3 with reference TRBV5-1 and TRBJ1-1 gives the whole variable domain KAGVTQTPRYLIKTRGQQVTLSCSPISGHRSVSWYQQTPGQGLQFLFEYFSETQRNKGNFPGRFSGRQFSNSRSEMNVSTLELGDSALYLCASSIRENTEAFFGQGTRLTVV.

CDR3 bases: TGTGCCAGCAGCTCTGGGACTCTGAGCTCCTACGAGCAGTACTTC. Translation: CASSSGTLSSYEQYF. The chain carries TRBV5-4 and TRBJ2-7, with a tentative D call TRBD2 (6 bases). The CDR3 consists of 15 residues. Trimming removed 3 bases from V and 0 bases from J, with 13 bases in between. CDR1 SGHNT and CDR2 YYREEE come from the germline V gene (reference sequence).

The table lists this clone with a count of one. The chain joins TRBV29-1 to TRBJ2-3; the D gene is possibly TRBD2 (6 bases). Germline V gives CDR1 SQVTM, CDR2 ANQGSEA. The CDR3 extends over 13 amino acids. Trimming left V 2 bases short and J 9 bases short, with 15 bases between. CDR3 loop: CSVERDSALTQYF. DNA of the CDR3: TGCAGCGTTGAACGGGACTCGGCTTTAACGCAGTATTTT.

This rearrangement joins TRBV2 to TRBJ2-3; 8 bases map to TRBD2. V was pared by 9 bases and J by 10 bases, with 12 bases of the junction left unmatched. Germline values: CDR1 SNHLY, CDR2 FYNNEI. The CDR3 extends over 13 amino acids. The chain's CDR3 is CARTGGALVSQYF. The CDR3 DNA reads TGTGCCAGGACGGGGGGGGCCCTAGTTTCGCAGTATTTT.

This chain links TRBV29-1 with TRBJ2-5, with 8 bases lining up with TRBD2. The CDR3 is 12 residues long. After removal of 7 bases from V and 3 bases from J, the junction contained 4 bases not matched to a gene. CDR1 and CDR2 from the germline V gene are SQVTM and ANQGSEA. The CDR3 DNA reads TGCAGCGCCTTTAGCGGGGAAGAGACCCAGTACTTC. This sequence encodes CSAFSGEETQYF.

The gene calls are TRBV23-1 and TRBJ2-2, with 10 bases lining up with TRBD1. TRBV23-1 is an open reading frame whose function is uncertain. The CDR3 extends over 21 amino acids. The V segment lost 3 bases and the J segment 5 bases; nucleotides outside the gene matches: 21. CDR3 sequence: CASSQEQDRGSLPYRTGELFF. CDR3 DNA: TGCGCCAGCAGTCAGGAACAGGACAGGGGGTCACTGCCATATCGTACCGGGGAGCTGTTTTTT.

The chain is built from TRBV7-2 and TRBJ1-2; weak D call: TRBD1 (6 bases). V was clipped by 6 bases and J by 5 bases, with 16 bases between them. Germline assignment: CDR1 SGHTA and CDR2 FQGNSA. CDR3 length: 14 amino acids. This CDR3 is CASRSDRWGYGYTF. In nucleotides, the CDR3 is TGTGCCAGCAGATCTGACAGGTGGGGATATGGCTACACCTTC.

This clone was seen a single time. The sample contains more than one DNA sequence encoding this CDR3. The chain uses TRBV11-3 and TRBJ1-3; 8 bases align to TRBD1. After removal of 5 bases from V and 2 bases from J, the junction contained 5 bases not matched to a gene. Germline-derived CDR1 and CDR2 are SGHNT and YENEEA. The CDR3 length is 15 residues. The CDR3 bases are TGTGCCAGCAGCCCTGGACAGGGCCCTGGAAACACCATATATTTT. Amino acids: CASSPGQGPGNTIYF.

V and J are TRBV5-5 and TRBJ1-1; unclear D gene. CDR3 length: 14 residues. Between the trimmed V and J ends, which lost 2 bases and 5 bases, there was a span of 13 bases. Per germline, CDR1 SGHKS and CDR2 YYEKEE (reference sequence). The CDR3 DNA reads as TGTGCCAGCAGCTTAAACCCTTTCGGGACTGAAGCTTTCTTT. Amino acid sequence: CASSLNPFGTEAFF.

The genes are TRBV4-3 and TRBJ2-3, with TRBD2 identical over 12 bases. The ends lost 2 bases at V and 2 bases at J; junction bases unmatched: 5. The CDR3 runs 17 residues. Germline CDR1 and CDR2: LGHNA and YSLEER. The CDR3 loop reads CASSQQLAGGLTDTQYF. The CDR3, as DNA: TGCGCCAGCAGCCAACAACTAGCGGGGGGCCTCACAGATACGCAGTATTTT.

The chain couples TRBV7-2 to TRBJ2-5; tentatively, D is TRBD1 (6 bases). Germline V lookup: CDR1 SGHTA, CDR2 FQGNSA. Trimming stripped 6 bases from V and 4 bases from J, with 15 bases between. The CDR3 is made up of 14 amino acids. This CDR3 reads CASSPNRVPETQYF. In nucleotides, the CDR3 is TGTGCCAGCAGTCCAAACAGGGTCCCAGAGACCCAGTACTTC.

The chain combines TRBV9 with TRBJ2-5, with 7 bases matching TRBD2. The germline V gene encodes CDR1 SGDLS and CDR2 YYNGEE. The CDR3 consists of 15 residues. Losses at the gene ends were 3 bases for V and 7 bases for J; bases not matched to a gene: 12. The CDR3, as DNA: TGTGCCAGCAGCGCCGCGGGACGGGGGGACGGGACCCAGTACTTC. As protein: CASSAAGRGDGTQYF.

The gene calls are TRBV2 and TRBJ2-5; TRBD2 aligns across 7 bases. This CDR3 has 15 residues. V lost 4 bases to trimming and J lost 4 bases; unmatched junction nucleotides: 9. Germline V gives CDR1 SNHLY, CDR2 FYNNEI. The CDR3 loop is CASSGGGGSSETQYF. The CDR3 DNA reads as TGTGCCAGCAGTGGGGGCGGGGGTTCCTCAGAGACCCAGTACTTC.

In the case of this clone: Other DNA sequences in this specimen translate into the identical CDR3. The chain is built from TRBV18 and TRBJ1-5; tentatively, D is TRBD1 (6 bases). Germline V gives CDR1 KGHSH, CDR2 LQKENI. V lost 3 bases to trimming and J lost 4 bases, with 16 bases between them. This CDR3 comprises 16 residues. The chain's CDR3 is CASSPRSGVGNQPQHF. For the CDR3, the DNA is TGTGCCAGCTCACCGCGTTCAGGGGTGGGGAATCAGCCCCAGCATTTT.

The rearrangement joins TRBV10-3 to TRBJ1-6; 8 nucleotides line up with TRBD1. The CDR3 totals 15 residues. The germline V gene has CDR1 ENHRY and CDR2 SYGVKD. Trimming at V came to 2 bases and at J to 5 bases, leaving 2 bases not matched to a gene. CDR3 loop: CAISEGGQDNSPLHF. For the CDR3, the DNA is TGTGCCATCAGTGAGGGGGGACAGGATAATTCACCCCTCCACTTT.

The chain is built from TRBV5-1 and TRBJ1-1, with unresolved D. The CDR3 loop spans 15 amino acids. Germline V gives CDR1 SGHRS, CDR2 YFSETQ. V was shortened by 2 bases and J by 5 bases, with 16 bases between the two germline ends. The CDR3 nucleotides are TGCGCCAGCAGCTTTTCGACCGGTCCGGAGACTGAAGCTTTCTTT. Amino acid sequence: CASSFSTGPETEAFF.

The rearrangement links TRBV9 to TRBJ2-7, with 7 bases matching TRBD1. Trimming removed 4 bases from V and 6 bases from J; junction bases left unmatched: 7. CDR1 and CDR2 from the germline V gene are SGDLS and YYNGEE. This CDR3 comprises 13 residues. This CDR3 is CASSPRTGGEQYF. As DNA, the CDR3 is TGTGCCAGCAGCCCCCGGACAGGCGGCGAGCAGTACTTC.

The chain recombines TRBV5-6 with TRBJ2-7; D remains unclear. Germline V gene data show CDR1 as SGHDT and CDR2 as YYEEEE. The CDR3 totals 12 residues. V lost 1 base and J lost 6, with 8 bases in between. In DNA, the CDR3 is TGTGCCAGCAGCTTGAGAGTTAGCGAGCAGTACTTC. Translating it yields CASSLRVSEQYF. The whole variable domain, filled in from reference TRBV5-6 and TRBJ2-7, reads DAGVTQSPTHLIKTRGQQVTLRCSPKSGHDTVSWYQQALGQGPQFIFQYYEEEERQRGNFPDRFSGHQFPNYSSELNVNALLLGDSALYLCASSLRVSEQYFGPGTRLTVT.

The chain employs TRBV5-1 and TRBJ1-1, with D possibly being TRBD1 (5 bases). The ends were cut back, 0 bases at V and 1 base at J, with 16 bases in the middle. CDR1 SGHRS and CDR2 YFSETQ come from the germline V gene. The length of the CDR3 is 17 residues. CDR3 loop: CASSLGTRRGANTEAFF. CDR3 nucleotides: TGCGCCAGCAGCTTGGGGACAAGGCGGGGCGCGAACACTGAAGCTTTCTTT.

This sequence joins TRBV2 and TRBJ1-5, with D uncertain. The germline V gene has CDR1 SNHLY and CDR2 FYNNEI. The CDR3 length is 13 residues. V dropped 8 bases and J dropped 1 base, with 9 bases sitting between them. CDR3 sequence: CASLAESNQPQHF. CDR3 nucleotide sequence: TGTGCCAGCTTGGCGGAGAGCAATCAGCCCCAGCATTTT.

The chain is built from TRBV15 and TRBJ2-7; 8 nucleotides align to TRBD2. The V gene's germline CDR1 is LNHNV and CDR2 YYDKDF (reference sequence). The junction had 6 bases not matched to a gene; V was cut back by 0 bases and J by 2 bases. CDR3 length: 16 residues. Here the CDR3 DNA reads TGTGCCACCAGCAGAGACCCGCGGGGGGCCGCCTACGAGCAGTACTTC. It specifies CATSRDPRGAAYEQYF.

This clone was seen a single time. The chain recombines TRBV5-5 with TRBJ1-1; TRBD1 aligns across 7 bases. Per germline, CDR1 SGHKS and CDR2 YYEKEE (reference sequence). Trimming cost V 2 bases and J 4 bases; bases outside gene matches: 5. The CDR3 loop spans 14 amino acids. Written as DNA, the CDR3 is TGTGCCAGCAGCTTCTGGGGGGACAGCACTGAAGCTTTCTTT. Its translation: CASSFWGDSTEAFF.